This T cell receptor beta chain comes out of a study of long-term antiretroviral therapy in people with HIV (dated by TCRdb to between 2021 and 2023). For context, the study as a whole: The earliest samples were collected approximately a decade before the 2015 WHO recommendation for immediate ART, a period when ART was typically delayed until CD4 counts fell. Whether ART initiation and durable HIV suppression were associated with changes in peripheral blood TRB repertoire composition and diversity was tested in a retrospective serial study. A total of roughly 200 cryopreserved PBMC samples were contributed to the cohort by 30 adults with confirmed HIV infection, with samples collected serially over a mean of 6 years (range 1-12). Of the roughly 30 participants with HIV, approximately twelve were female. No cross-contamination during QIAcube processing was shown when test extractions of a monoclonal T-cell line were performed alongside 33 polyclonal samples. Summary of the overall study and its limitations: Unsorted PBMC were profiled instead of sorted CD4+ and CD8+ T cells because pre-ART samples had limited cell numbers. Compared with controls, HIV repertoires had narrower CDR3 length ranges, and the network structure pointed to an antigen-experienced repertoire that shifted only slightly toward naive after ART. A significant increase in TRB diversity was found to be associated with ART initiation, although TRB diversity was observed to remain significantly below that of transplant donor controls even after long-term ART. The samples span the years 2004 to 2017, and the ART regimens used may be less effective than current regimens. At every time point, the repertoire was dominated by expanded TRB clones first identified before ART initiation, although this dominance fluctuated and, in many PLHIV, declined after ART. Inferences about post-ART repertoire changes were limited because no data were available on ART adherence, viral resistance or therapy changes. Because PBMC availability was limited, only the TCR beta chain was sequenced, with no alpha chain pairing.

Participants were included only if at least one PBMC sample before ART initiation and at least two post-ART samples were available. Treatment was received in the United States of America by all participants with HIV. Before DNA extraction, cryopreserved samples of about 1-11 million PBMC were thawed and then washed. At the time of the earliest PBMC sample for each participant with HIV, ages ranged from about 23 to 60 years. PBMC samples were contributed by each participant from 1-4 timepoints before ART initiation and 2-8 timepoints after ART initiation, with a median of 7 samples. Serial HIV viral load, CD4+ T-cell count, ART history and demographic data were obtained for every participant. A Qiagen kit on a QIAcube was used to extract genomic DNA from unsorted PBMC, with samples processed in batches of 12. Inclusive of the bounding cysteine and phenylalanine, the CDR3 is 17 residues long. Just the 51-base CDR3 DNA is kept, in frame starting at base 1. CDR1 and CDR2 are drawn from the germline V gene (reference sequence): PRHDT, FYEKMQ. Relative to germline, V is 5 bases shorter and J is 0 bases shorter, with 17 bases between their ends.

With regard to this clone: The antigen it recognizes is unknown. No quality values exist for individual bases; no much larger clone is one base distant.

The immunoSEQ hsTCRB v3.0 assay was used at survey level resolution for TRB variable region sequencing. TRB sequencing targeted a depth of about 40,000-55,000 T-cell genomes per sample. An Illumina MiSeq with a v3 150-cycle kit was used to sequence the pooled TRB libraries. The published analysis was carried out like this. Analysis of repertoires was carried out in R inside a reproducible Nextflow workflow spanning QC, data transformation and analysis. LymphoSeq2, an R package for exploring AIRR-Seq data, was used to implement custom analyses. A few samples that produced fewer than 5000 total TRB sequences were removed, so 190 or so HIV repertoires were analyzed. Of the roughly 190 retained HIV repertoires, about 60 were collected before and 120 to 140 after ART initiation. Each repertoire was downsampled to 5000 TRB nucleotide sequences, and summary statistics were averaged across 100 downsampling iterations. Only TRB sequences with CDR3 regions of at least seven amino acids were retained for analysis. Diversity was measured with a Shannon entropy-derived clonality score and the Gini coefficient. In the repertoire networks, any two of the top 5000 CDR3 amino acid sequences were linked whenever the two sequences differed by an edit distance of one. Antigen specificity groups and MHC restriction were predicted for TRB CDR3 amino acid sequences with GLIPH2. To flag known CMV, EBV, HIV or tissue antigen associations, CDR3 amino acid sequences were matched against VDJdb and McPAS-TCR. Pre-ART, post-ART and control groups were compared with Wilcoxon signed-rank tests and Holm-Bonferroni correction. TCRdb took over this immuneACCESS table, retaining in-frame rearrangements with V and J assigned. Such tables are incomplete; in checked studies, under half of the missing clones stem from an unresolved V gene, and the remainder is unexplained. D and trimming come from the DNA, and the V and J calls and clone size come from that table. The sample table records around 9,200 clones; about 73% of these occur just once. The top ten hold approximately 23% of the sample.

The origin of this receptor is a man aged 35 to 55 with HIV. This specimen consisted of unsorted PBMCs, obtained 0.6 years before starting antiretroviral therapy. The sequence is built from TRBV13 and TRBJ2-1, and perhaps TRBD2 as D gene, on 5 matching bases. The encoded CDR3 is CASSPGSTPSSYNEQFF. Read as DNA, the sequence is TGTGCCAGCAGCCCGGGATCCACCCCCAGCTCCTACAATGAGCAGTTCTTC.